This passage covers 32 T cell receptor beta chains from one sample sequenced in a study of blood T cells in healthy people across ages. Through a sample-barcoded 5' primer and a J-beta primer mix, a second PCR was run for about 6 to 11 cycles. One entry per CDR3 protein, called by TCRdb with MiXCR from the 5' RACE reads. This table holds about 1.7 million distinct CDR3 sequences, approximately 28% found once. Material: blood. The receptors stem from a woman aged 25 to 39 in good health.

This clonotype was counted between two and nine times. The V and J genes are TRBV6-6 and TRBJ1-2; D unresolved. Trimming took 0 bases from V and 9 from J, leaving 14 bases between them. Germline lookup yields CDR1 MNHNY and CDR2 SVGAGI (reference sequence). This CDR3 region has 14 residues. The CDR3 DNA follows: TGTGCCAGCAGTTACTCCTCGGAAACGGGTAGCTACACCTTC. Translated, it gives CASSYSSETGSYTF.

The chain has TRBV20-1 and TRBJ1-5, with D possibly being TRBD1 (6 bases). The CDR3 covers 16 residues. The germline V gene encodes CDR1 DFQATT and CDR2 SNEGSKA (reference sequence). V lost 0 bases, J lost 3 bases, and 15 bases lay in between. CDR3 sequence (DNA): TGCAGTGCTAGAGAGGGCGGTGGGGGCTCCAATCAGCCCCAGCATTTT. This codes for CSAREGGGGSNQPQHF.

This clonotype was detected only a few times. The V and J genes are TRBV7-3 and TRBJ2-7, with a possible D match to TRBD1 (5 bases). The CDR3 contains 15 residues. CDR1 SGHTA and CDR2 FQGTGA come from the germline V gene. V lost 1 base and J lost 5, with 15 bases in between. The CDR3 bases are TGTGCCAGCAGCTTAAAGGGGCAAGGGTCTAACGAGCAGTACTTC. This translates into CASSLKGQGSNEQYF.

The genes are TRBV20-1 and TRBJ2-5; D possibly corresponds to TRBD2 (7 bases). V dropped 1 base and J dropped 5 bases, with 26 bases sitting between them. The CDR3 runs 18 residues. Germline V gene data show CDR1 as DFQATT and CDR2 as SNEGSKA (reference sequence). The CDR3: CSARVRKGRDKVGETQYF. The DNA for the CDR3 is TGCAGTGCTAGAGTCCGAAAGGGGAGGGACAAAGTCGGGGAGACCCAGTACTTC.

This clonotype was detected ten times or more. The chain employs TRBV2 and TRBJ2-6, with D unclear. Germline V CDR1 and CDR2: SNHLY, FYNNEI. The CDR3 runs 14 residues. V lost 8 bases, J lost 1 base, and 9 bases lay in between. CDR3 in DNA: TGTGCCAGCTGGATTGGTTCTGGGGCCAACGTCCTGACTTTC. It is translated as CASWIGSGANVLTF. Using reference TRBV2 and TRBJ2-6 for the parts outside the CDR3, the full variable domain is EPEVTQTPSHQVTQMGQEVILRCVPISNHLYFYWYRQILGQKVEFLVSFYNNEISEKSEIFDDQFSVERPDGSNFTLKIRSTKLEDSAMYFCASWIGSGANVLTFGAGSRLTVL.

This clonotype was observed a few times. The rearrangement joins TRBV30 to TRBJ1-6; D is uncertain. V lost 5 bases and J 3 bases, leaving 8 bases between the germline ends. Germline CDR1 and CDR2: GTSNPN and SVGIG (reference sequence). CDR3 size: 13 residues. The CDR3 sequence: CAWEQNYNSPLHF. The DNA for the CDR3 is TGTGCCTGGGAACAAAACTATAATTCACCCCTCCACTTT.

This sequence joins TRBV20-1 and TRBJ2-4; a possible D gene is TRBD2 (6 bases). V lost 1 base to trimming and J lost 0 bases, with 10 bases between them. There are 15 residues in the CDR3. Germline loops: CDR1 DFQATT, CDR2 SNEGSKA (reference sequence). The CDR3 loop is CSARVYGGAKNIQYF. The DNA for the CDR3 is TGCAGTGCTAGAGTGTACGGGGGAGCCAAAAACATTCAGTACTTC.

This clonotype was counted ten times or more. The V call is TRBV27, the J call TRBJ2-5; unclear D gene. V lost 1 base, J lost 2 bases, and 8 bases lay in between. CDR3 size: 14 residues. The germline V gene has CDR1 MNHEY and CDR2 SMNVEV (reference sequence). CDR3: CASSLLGKQETQYF. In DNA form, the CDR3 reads TGTGCCAGCAGTTTATTGGGGAAACAAGAGACCCAGTACTTC.

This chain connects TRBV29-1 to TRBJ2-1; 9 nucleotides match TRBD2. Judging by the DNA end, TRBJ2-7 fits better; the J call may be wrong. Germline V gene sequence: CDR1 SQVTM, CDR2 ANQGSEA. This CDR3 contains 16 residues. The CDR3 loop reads CSVEDGTSFSYNEQYF. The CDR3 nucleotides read TGCAGCGTTGAAGACGGGACTAGCTTCTCCTACAATGAGCAGTACTTC.

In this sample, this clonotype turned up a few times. The chain's CDR3 is CASNRAGGINEQYF. CDR3 in DNA: TGTGCCAGTAATCGAGCGGGAGGGATCAATGAGCAGTACTTC. The J gene is TRBJ2-4, the V gene TRBV6-5; 10 bases line up with TRBD2. The ends lost 9 bases at V and 13 bases at J; junction bases unmatched: 15. The CDR3 is 14 amino acids. In germline, CDR1 is MNHEY, CDR2 SVGAGI.

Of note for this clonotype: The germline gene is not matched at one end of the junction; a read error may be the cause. The CDR3 is CASSENPLRERYF. The CDR3 DNA is TGCGCCAGCAGTGAAAATCCTCTTCGCGAGCGGTACTTC. The chain combines TRBV10-1 with TRBJ2-7; the D is unclear. The CDR3 sequence is 13 residues long. Germline CDR1 and CDR2: WNHNN and SYGVQD (reference sequence).

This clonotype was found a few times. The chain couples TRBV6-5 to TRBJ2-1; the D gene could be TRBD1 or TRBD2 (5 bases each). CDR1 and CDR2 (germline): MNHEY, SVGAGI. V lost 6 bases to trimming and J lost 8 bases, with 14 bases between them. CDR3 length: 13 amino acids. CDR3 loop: CASREGLFDEQFF. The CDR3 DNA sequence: TGTGCCAGCAGAGAGGGGCTTTTCGATGAGCAGTTCTTC.

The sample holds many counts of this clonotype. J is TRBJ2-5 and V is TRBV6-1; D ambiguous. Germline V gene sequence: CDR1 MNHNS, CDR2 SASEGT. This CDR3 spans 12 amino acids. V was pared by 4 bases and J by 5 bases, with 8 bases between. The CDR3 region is CASSAGRETQYF. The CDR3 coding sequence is TGTGCCAGCAGTGCAGGCAGGGAGACCCAGTACTTC.

The CDR3 loop is CASSLGGRVATNEKLFF. The CDR3 nucleotides read TGTGCCAGCAGCTTAGGGGGCAGGGTTGCAACTAATGAAAAACTGTTTTTT. This chain links TRBV7-6 with TRBJ1-4; the D gene is possibly TRBD1 (5 bases). This CDR3 comprises 17 residues. Germline CDR1 is SGHVS and CDR2 is FNYEAQ. Trimming stripped 1 base from V and 0 bases from J, with 12 bases between. Using reference TRBV7-6 and TRBJ1-4 for the parts outside the CDR3, the full variable domain is GAGVSQSPRYKVTKRGQDVALRCDPISGHVSLYWYRQALGQGPEFLTYFNYEAQQDKSGLPNDRFSAERPEGSISTLTIQRTEQRDSAMYRCASSLGGRVATNEKLFFGSGTQLSVL.

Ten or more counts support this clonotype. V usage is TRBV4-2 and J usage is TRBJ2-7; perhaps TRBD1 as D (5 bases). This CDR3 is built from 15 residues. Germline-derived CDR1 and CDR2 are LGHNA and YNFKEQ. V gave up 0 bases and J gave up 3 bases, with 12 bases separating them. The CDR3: CASSQEGPNHYEQYF. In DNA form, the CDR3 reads TGTGCCAGCAGCCAAGAGGGGCCAAACCACTACGAGCAGTACTTC.

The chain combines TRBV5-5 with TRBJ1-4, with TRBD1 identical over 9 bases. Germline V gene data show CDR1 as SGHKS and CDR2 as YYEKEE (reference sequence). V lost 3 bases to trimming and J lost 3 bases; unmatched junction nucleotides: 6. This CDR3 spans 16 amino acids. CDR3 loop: CASSSKGQGSNEKLFF. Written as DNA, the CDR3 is TGTGCCAGCAGCTCTAAGGGACAGGGATCTAATGAAAAACTGTTTTTT.

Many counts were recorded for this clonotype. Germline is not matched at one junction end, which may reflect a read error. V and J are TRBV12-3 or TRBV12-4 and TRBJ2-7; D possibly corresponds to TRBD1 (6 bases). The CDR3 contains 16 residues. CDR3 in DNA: TGTGCCAGCAGCCCCACGCAGAACCAGGGGTCCTCCGAGCAGTACTTC. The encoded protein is CASSPTQNQGSSEQYF.

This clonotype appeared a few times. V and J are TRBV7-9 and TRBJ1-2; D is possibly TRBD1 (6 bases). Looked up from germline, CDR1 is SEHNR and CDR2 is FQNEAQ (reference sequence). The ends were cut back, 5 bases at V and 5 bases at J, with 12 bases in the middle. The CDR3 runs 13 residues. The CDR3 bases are TGTGCCAGCAGCAAAGAGACAGGTTATGGCTACACCTTC. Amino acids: CASSKETGYGYTF.

The CDR3 loop reads CASSQHRGANEKLFF. The CDR3 DNA follows: TGTGCCAGCAGTCAACACAGGGGTGCTAATGAAAAACTGTTTTTT. The rearrangement links TRBV12-3 or TRBV12-4 to TRBJ1-4; 7 positions agree with TRBD1. V trimming: 5 bases; J trimming: 3 bases; junction bases outside the gene matches: 6. The CDR3 has 15 residues.

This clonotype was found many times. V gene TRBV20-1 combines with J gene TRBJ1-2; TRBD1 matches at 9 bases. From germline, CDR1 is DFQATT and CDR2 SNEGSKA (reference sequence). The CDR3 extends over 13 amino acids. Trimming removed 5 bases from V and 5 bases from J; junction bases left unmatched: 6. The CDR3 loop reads CSAYRTGEYGYTF. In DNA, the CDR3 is TGCAGTGCTTACCGGACAGGGGAGTATGGCTACACCTTC.

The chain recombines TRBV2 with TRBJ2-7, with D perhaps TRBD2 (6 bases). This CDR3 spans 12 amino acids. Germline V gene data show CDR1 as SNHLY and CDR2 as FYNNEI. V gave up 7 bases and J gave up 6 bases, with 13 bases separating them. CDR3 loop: CASTLETSEQYF. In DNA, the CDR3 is TGTGCCAGCACTCTCGAGACTAGCGAGCAGTACTTC.

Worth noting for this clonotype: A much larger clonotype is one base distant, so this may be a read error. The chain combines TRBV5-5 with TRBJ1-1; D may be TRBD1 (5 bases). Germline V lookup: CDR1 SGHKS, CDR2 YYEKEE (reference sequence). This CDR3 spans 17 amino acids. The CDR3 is CVSSSRRGATMNTEAFF. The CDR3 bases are TGTGTCAGCAGTTCCCGAAGGGGCGCGACCATGAACACTGAAGCTTTCTTT.

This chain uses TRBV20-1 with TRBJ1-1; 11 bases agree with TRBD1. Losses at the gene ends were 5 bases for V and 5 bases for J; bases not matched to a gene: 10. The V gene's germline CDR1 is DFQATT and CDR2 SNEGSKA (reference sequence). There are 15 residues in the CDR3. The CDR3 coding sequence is TGCAGTGCTCGTCTGGACAGGGGGCTGTATACTGAAGCTTTCTTT. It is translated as CSARLDRGLYTEAFF.

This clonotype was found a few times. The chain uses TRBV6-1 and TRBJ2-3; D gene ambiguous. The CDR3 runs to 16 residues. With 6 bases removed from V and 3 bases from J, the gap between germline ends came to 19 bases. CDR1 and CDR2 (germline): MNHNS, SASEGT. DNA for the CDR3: TGTGCCAGCAGCCGCGATCCAGCAGCGAGGACAGATACGCAGTATTTT. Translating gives CASSRDPAARTDTQYF.

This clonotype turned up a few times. This CDR3 reads CASSLDLAGGLYNEQFF. The CDR3 DNA is TGTGCCAGCAGTTTAGACCTAGCGGGGGGGCTCTACAATGAGCAGTTCTTC. The chain uses TRBV12-3 or TRBV12-4 and TRBJ2-1; 12 bases fit TRBD2. The CDR3 contains 17 residues. The trim removed 1 base at V and 3 bases at J, leaving 4 bases unmatched.

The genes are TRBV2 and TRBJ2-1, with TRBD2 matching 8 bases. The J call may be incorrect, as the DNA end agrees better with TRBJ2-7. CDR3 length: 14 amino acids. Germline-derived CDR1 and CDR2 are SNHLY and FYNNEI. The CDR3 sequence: CASRSGLVYNEQYF. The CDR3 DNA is TGTGCCAGCAGGTCGGGACTAGTATACAATGAGCAGTACTTC.

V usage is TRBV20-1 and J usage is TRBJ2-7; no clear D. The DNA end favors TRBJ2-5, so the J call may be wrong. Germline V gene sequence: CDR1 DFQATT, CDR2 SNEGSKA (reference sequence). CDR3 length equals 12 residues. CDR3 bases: TGCAGTGCTAGTTTGGGGATCGAGACCCAGTACTTC. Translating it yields CSASLGIETQYF.

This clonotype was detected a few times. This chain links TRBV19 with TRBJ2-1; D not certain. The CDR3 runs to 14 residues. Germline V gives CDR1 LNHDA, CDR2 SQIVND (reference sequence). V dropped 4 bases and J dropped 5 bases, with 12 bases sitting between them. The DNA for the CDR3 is TGTGCCAGTAGTACCCGACATCCCAACAATGAGCAGTTCTTC. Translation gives CASSTRHPNNEQFF. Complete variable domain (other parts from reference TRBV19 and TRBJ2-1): DGGITQSPKYLFRKEGQNVTLSCEQNLNHDAMYWYRQDPGQGLRLIYYSQIVNDFQKGDIAEGYSVSREKKESFPLTVTSAQKNPTAFYLCASSTRHPNNEQFFGPGTRLTVL.

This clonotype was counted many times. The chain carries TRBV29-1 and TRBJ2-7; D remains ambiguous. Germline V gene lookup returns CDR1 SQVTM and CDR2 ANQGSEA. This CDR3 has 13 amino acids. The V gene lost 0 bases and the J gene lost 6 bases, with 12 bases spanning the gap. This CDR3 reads CSVEEGSPLEQYF. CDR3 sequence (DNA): TGCAGCGTTGAAGAAGGGTCCCCCCTCGAGCAGTACTTC.

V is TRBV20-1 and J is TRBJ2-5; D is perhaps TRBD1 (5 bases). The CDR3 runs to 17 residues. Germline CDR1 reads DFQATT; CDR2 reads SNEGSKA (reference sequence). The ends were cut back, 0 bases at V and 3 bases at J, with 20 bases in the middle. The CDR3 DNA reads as TGCAGTGCTAGAGATCTGGTGAACAGGCTATGGGAAGAGACCCAGTACTTC. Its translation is CSARDLVNRLWEETQYF.

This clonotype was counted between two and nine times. The CDR3 spells CASSSPGRDSGANVLTF. The DNA of the CDR3 is TGTGCCAGCAGTTCCCCGGGCAGGGACTCTGGGGCCAACGTCCTGACTTTC. The chain has TRBV28 and TRBJ2-6; D may be TRBD1 (5 bases). The CDR3 is 17 amino acids. Per the germline V gene, CDR1 is MDHEN and CDR2 is SYDVKM. The V gene lost 4 bases and the J gene lost 0 bases, with 13 bases spanning the gap.

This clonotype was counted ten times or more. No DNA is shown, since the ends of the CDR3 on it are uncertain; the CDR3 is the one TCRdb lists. The CDR3 loop reads CISVSEAYWEGSYEQYF. The rearrangement links TRBV7-5 to TRBJ2-7; TRBD2, the D gene given by the table, was not confirmed from the DNA. TRBV7-5 is a documented pseudogene. 17 amino acids form the CDR3, both terminal residues included.